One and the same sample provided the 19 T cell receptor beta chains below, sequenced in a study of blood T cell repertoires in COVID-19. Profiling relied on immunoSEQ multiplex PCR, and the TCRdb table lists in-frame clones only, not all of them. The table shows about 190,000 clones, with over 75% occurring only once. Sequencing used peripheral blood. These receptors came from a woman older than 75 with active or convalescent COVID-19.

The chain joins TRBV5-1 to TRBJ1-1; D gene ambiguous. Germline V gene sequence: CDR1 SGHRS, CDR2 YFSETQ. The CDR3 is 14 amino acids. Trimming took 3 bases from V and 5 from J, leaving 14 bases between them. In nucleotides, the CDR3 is TGCGCCAGCAGCTCAGCGTCCCCGAATACTGAAGCTTTCTTT. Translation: CASSSASPNTEAFF. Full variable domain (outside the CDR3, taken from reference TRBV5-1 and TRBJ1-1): KAGVTQTPRYLIKTRGQQVTLSCSPISGHRSVSWYQQTPGQGLQFLFEYFSETQRNKGNFPGRFSGRQFSNSRSEMNVSTLELGDSALYLCASSSASPNTEAFFGQGTRLTVV.

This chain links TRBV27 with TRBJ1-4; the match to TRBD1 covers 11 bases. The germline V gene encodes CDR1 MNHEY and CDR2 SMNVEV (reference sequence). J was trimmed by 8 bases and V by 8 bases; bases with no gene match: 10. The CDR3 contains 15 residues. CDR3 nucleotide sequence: TGTGCCAGCCGAGGACAGGGGGCATTCGCAGAAAAACTGTTTTTT. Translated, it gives CASRGQGAFAEKLFF.

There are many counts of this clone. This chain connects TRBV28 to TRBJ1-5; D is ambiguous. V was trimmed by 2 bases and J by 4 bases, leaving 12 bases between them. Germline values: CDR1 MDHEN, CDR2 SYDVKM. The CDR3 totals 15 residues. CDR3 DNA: TGTGCCAGCAGTTTAGTCGGGTTGGGTAATCAGCCCCAGCATTTT. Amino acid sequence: CASSLVGLGNQPQHF.

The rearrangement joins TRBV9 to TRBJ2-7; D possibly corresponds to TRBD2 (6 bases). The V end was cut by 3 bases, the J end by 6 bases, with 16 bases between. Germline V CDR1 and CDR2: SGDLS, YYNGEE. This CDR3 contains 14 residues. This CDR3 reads CASSDRDSFREQYF. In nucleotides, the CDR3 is TGTGCCAGCAGCGACCGGGACTCCTTCCGCGAGCAGTACTTC.

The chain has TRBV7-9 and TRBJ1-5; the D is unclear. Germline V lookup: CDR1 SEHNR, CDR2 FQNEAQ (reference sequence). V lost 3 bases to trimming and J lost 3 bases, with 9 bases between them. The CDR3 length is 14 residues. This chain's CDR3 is CASSLFGNNQPQHF. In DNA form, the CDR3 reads TGTGCCAGCAGCTTGTTCGGGAACAATCAGCCCCAGCATTTT.

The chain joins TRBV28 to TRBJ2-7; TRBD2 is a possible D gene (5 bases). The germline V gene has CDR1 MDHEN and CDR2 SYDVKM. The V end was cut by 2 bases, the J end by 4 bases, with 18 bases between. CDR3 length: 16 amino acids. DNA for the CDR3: TGTGCCAGCAGTTTAAGTCCGCCACCCGGGAAATACGAGCAGTACTTC. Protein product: CASSLSPPPGKYEQYF.

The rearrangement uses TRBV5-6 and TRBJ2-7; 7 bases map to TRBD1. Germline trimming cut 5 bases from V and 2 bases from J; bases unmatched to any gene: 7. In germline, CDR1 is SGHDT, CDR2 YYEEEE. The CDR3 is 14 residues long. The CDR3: CASRGTGQTYEQYF. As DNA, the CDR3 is TGTGCCAGCAGGGGGACGGGACAGACCTACGAGCAGTACTTC. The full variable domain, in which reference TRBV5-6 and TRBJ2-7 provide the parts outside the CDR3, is DAGVTQSPTHLIKTRGQQVTLRCSPKSGHDTVSWYQQALGQGPQFIFQYYEEEERQRGNFPDRFSGHQFPNYSSELNVNALLLGDSALYLCASRGTGQTYEQYFGPGTRLTVT.

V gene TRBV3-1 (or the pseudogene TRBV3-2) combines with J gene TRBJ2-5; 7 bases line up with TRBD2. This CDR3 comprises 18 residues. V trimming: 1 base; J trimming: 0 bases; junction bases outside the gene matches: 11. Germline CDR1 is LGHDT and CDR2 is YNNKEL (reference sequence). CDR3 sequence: CASSQVASGGVYQETQYF. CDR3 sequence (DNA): TGTGCCAGCAGCCAAGTGGCTAGCGGCGGTGTGTACCAAGAGACCCAGTACTTC.

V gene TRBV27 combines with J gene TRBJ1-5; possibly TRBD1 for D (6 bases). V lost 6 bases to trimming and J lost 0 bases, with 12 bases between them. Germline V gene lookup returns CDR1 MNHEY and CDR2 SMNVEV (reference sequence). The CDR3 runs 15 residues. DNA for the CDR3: TGTGCCAGCAGCCTGGGGACATATAGCAATCAGCCCCAGCATTTT. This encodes CASSLGTYSNQPQHF.

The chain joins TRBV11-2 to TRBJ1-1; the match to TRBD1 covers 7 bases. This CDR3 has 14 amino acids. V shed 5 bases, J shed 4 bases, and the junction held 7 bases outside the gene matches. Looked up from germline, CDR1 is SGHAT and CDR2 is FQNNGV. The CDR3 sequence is CASSPSRTGTEAFF. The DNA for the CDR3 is TGTGCCAGCAGCCCCTCGAGGACAGGCACTGAAGCTTTCTTT.

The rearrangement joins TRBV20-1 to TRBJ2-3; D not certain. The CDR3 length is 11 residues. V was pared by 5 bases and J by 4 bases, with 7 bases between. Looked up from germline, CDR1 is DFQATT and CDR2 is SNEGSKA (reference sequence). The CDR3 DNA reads TGCAGTGCTTCGTTTGCAGATACGCAGTATTTT. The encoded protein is CSASFADTQYF.

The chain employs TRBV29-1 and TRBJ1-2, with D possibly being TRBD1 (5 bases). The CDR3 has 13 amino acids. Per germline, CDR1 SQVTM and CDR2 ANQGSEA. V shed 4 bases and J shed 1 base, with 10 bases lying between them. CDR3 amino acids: CSVVGRVNYGYTF. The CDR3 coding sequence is TGCAGCGTTGTTGGCAGGGTTAACTATGGCTACACCTTC.

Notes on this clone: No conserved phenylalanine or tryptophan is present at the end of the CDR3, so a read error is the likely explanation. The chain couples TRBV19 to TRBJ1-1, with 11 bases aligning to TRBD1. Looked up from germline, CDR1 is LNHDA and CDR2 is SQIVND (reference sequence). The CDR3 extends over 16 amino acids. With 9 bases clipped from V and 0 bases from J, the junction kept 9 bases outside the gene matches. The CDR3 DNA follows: TGTGCCAGACCTTTACTGGGACAGGGGGTGAACACTGAAGCTTTCCTT. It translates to CARPLLGQGVNTEAFL.

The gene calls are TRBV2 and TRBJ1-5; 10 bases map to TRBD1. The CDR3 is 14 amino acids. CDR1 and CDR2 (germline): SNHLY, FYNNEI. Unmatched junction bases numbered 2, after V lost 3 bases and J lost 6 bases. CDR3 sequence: CASSDRDRGQPQHF. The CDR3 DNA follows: TGTGCCAGCAGTGATCGGGACAGGGGTCAGCCCCAGCATTTT.

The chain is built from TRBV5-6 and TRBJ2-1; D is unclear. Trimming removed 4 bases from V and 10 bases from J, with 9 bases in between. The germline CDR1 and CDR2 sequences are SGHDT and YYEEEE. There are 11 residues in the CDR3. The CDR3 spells CASSLTTEQFF. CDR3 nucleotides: TGTGCCAGCAGCCTTACGACAGAGCAGTTCTTC.

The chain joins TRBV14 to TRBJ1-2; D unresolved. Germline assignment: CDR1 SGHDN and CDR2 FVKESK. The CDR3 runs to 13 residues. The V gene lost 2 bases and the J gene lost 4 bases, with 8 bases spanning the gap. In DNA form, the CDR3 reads TGTGCCAGCAGCCAATCCCAGGTCTATGGCTACACCTTC. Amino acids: CASSQSQVYGYTF.

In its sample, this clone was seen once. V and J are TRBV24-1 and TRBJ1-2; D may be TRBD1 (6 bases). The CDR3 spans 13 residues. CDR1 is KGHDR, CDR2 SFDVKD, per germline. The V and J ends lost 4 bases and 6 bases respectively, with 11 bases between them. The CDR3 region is CATSEDRVNGYTF. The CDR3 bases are TGTGCCACCAGTGAGGACAGAGTTAATGGCTACACCTTC.

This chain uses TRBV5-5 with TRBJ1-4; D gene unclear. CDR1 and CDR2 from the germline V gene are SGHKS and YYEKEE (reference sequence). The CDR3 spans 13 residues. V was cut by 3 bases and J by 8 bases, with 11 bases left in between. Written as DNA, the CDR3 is TGTGCCAGCAGCTGGGCGGGAAACGAAAAACTGTTTTTT. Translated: CASSWAGNEKLFF.

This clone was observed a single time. CDR3 DNA: TGTGCCAGCAGTTTATACAGGGCAAATCAGCCCCAGCATTTT. As protein: CASSLYRANQPQHF. The rearrangement joins TRBV27 to TRBJ1-5, with a possible D match to TRBD1 (6 bases). This CDR3 has 14 amino acids. Germline V gene data show CDR1 as MNHEY and CDR2 as SMNVEV (reference sequence). V lost 1 base and J lost 4, with 8 bases in between.